A single sample is the source of the 32 T cell receptor beta chains below, sequenced in a study of T cell responses to AZD1222 COVID-19 vaccine. Using immunoSEQ multiplex PCR, the repertoire was profiled, and TCRdb retains in-frame clones only, with some absent. Among about 140,000 clones, 80% to 95% were seen once, and the ten largest hold just over 3%. Sequences were derived from peripheral blood, sampled on day 0 of AZD1222 vaccination. The receptors come from an adult in good health.

The V gene is TRBV11-3, the J gene TRBJ2-5; the match to TRBD2 covers 8 bases. With V trimmed by 4 bases and J by 4 bases, 8 bases remained unmatched. The V gene's germline CDR1 is SGHNT and CDR2 YENEEA. The CDR3 extends over 15 amino acids. The CDR3 loop reads CASSSGGGLGETQYF. Written as DNA, the CDR3 is TGTGCCAGCAGCTCGGGCGGGGGACTAGGAGAGACCCAGTACTTC.

The chain has TRBV5-1 and TRBJ2-7, with 12 bases identical to TRBD2. CDR1 SGHRS and CDR2 YFSETQ come from the germline V gene. The trim removed 1 base at V and 4 bases at J, leaving 3 bases unmatched. This CDR3 spans 15 amino acids. CDR3 nucleotides: TGCGCCAGCAGCTTGCTGACTAGCGGGAGTTACGAGCAGTACTTC. Translating gives CASSLLTSGSYEQYF.

CDR3 nucleotide sequence: TGTGCCAGCAGCCAATATAACACTGAAGCTTTCTTT. Translation gives CASSQYNTEAFF. The chain uses TRBV3-1 (or the pseudogene TRBV3-2) and TRBJ1-1, with D unresolved. CDR1 and CDR2 from the germline V gene are LGHDT and YNNKEL (reference sequence). V gave up 2 bases and J gave up 2 bases, with 3 bases separating them. The CDR3 runs 12 residues.

Written as DNA, the CDR3 is TGTGCCACCAGCAGAGATGGCAGTGCCGGGGAGCTGTTTTTT. Translated: CATSRDGSAGELFF. The chain uses TRBV15 and TRBJ2-2; D call uncertain. The length of the CDR3 is 14 residues. Germline lookup yields CDR1 LNHNV and CDR2 YYDKDF (reference sequence). V was pared by 0 bases and J by 6 bases, with 8 bases between.

The genes are TRBV7-8 and TRBJ1-5, with D tentatively TRBD1 (5 bases). V shed 0 bases and J shed 2 bases, with 8 bases lying between them. This CDR3 region has 15 residues. Germline V CDR1 and CDR2: SGHVS, FQNEAQ. The CDR3 sequence is CASSLAGGGNQPQHF. Written as DNA, the CDR3 is TGTGCCAGCAGCTTAGCGGGGGGAGGCAATCAGCCCCAGCATTTT.

The chain is built from TRBV11-3 and TRBJ1-2; D call uncertain. Trimming shortened V by 6 bases and J by 10 bases, and 12 bases separated the two germline ends. The germline V gene encodes CDR1 SGHNT and CDR2 YENEEA. The CDR3 runs 11 residues. In DNA form, the CDR3 reads TGTGCCAGCAGGCCAACTTCCTACTACACCTTC. Translation gives CASRPTSYYTF.

The chain uses TRBV11-2 and TRBJ2-3, with a weak D call TRBD2 (5 bases). Germline values: CDR1 SGHAT, CDR2 FQNNGV. The CDR3 totals 15 residues. Trimming pared 4 bases from V and 2 bases from J, leaving 13 bases between. This chain's CDR3 is CASSYQRQHTDTQYF. The CDR3 DNA follows: TGTGCCAGCAGCTATCAGCGGCAACACACAGATACGCAGTATTTT.

A single count supports this clone. This sequence joins TRBV30 and TRBJ2-3; D unresolved. Trimming stripped 1 base from V and 4 bases from J, with 6 bases between. From germline, CDR1 is GTSNPN and CDR2 SVGIG (reference sequence). This CDR3 is built from 12 residues. In DNA, the CDR3 is TGTGCCTGGAGTGCCACTGCAGATACGCAGTATTTT. Its protein product is CAWSATADTQYF.

The genes are TRBV19 and TRBJ2-2; TRBD1 might be the D (6 bases). Trimming stripped 3 bases from V and 1 base from J, with 12 bases between. CDR1 LNHDA and CDR2 SQIVND come from the germline V gene (reference sequence). This CDR3 has 16 amino acids. The CDR3 DNA follows: TGTGCCAGTAGTATCAGGGGTAGCCTGAACACCGGGGAGCTGTTTTTT. Translation gives CASSIRGSLNTGELFF.

This chain connects TRBV19 to TRBJ1-5; D not resolved. V lost 2 bases and J lost 6, with 5 bases in between. Germline assignment: CDR1 LNHDA and CDR2 SQIVND (reference sequence). This CDR3 comprises 12 residues. As DNA, the CDR3 is TGTGCCAGTAGTATAACGACTCAGCCCCAGCATTTT. Its translation: CASSITTQPQHF.

The chain employs TRBV3-1 (or the pseudogene TRBV3-2) and TRBJ2-7; TRBD2 agrees at 10 bases. CDR3 length: 14 residues. Germline CDR1 is LGHDT and CDR2 is YNNKEL (reference sequence). After removal of 5 bases from V and 7 bases from J, the junction contained 8 bases not matched to a gene. The CDR3 sequence: CASSSRTSGSEQYF. DNA for the CDR3: TGTGCCAGCAGCAGCCGGACTAGCGGATCAGAGCAGTACTTC.

The chain joins TRBV15 to TRBJ1-4; TRBD1 agrees at 9 bases. From germline, CDR1 is LNHNV and CDR2 YYDKDF (reference sequence). CDR3 length: 17 amino acids. V dropped 1 base and J dropped 3; count of bases not matched to a gene: 6. CDR3 loop: CATSRGTGEMANEKLFF. In nucleotides, the CDR3 is TGTGCCACCAGCAGAGGGACAGGGGAAATGGCTAATGAAAAACTGTTTTTT.

The chain employs TRBV25-1 and TRBJ1-6; D is undetermined. V was trimmed by 0 bases and J by 10 bases, leaving 4 bases between them. The CDR3 runs to 12 residues. Germline V gene sequence: CDR1 MGHDK, CDR2 SYGVNS. The CDR3 DNA reads as TGTGCCAGCAGTGAATATCGATCACCCCTCCACTTT. Amino acid sequence: CASSEYRSPLHF.

V gene TRBV7-3 combines with J gene TRBJ2-1; TRBD2 agrees at 9 bases. Germline assignment: CDR1 SGHTA and CDR2 FQGTGA. The CDR3 sequence is 14 residues long. The junction had 7 bases not matched to a gene; V was cut back by 4 bases and J by 9 bases. CDR3 in DNA: TGTGCCAGCAGCTCCGCTAGCGGGGTGAGTGAGCAGTTCTTC. The encoded protein is CASSSASGVSEQFF.

The chain uses TRBV27 and TRBJ1-2; maybe TRBD1 (5 bases). Germline values: CDR1 MNHEY, CDR2 SMNVEV (reference sequence). The CDR3 extends over 13 amino acids. Trimming took off 7 bases at V and 8 bases at J, with 17 bases between the two ends. For the CDR3, the DNA is TGTGCCAGCACCATGGGGGACGGCAGGGGCTACACCTTC. It translates to CASTMGDGRGYTF.

This clone has more than one count but fewer than ten. The V gene is TRBV7-9, the J gene TRBJ1-5; D gene uncertain. The CDR3 consists of 15 residues. Germline lookup yields CDR1 SEHNR and CDR2 FQNEAQ (reference sequence). Trimming cost V 6 bases and J 2 bases, with 14 bases left between them. The CDR3 loop is CASRRGCKGNQPQHF. DNA of the CDR3: TGTGCCAGCAGACGAGGCTGTAAAGGCAATCAGCCCCAGCATTTT.

V gene TRBV5-1 combines with J gene TRBJ2-1, with 7 bases fitting TRBD1. There are 16 residues in the CDR3. Germline V gene sequence: CDR1 SGHRS, CDR2 YFSETQ. Trimming removed 0 bases from V and 7 bases from J; junction bases left unmatched: 10. CDR3 DNA sequence: TGCGCCAGCAGCTTGGAACCCCAGGGGGTCTTGAATGAGCAGTTCTTC. Translated, it gives CASSLEPQGVLNEQFF.

This chain connects TRBV2 to TRBJ2-7, with 8 bases that match TRBD1. The germline gives CDR1 SNHLY, CDR2 FYNNEI. This CDR3 contains 15 residues. Unmatched junction bases numbered 7, after V lost 5 bases and J lost 1 base. The CDR3 coding sequence is TGTGCCAGCAGTAGACCGGGACAGGAATCCTACGAGCAGTACTTC. This gives the protein CASSRPGQESYEQYF.

V is TRBV6-5 and J is TRBJ2-7; TRBD2 matches 12 bases. Germline V gene lookup returns CDR1 MNHEY and CDR2 SVGAGI. J was trimmed by 4 bases and V by 5 bases; bases with no gene match: 6. The CDR3 runs 15 residues. Written as DNA, the CDR3 is TGTGCCAGCAGTCCCTCTACTAGCGGGGGGTACGAGCAGTACTTC. Translation gives CASSPSTSGGYEQYF.

V and J are TRBV6-2 or TRBV6-3 and TRBJ1-5; D gene ambiguous. Per the germline V gene, CDR1 is MNHEY and CDR2 is SVGEGT. V was trimmed by 8 bases and J by 4 bases, leaving 9 bases between them. The CDR3 is 12 amino acids. This CDR3 reads CASCLGNQPQHF. Here the CDR3 DNA reads TGTGCCAGCTGCCTAGGTAATCAGCCCCAGCATTTT.

The V and J genes are TRBV6-2 or TRBV6-3 and TRBJ1-6, with a tentative D call TRBD1 (6 bases). The V gene lost 4 bases and the J gene lost 5 bases, with 6 bases spanning the gap. Germline values: CDR1 MNHEY, CDR2 SVGEGT. This CDR3 comprises 13 residues. The CDR3 DNA reads TGTGCCAGCAGTTGGACAGATAATTCACCCCTCCACTTT. Its translation: CASSWTDNSPLHF.

Details on this clone: The identical CDR3 is also encoded by other nucleotide sequences in the sample. The CDR3 reads CASSIVGGVPEAFF. The CDR3 region has the DNA TGTGCCAGTAGTATAGTCGGGGGAGTACCTGAAGCTTTCTTT. The chain links TRBV19 to TRBJ1-1; D may be TRBD1 (5 bases). Looked up from germline, CDR1 is LNHDA and CDR2 is SQIVND (reference sequence). The germline V and J ends were trimmed by 1 base and 6 bases, with 12 bases remaining between them. The CDR3 runs to 14 residues.

The V and J genes are TRBV20-1 and TRBJ2-3; D call uncertain. Trimming removed 3 bases from V and 1 base from J, with 5 bases in between. Germline V lookup: CDR1 DFQATT, CDR2 SNEGSKA (reference sequence). The CDR3 sequence is 12 residues long. CDR3 region: CSASRRTDTQYF. The CDR3 DNA is TGCAGTGCTAGTAGGCGCACAGATACGCAGTATTTT.

The chain employs TRBV6-2 or TRBV6-3 and TRBJ1-1; D uncertain. Germline V gene lookup returns CDR1 MNHEY and CDR2 SVGEGT. This CDR3 has 13 amino acids. V lost 6 bases and J lost 6, with 14 bases in between. The CDR3 loop reads CASSRTAIPEAFF. The CDR3 bases are TGTGCCAGCAGCCGAACAGCAATCCCTGAAGCTTTCTTT.

The chain uses TRBV5-6 and TRBJ2-5, with D perhaps given as TRBD1 or TRBD2 (5 bases each). CDR1 and CDR2 from the germline V gene are SGHDT and YYEEEE. V lost 0 bases and J lost 1, with 13 bases in between. The CDR3 length is 16 residues. CDR3 nucleotides: TGTGCCAGCAGCTTGGTAGATAGGGGACGCCAAGAGACCCAGTACTTC. Translating gives CASSLVDRGRQETQYF.

The rearrangement uses TRBV5-1 and TRBJ2-5; 7 nucleotides agree with TRBD2. The CDR3 has 17 amino acids. The V and J ends lost 3 bases and 5 bases, in that order; junction bases with no gene match: 16. Germline V gene lookup returns CDR1 SGHRS and CDR2 YFSETQ. The CDR3 reads CASSSGGVVGSGETQYF. CDR3 in DNA: TGCGCCAGCAGCTCGGGGGGTGTCGTAGGGTCCGGTGAGACCCAGTACTTC.

This chain links TRBV11-2 with TRBJ1-1; D is ambiguous. Deletions cut 5 bases from V and 3 bases from J, with 4 bases between. Germline CDR1 is SGHAT and CDR2 is FQNNGV. The CDR3 is 11 amino acids. The CDR3 DNA reads TGTGCCAGCAGCCTTGACACTGAAGCTTTCTTT. Amino acids: CASSLDTEAFF. The full variable domain, its missing parts supplied by reference TRBV11-2 and TRBJ1-1, is EAGVAQSPRYKIIEKRQSVAFWCNPISGHATLYWYQQILGQGPKLLIQFQNNGVVDDSQLPKDRFSAERLKGVDSTLKIQPAKLEDSAVYLCASSLDTEAFFGQGTRLTVV.

The rearrangement joins TRBV24-1 to TRBJ1-2; D not resolved. Trimming took 4 bases from V and 7 from J, leaving 9 bases between them. The CDR3 is 12 amino acids. In germline, CDR1 is KGHDR, CDR2 SFDVKD. The CDR3 sequence: CATSDSAGGYTF. CDR3 coding DNA: TGTGCCACCAGTGACTCCGCGGGTGGCTACACCTTC.

This clone was seen a single time. This chain links TRBV24-1 with TRBJ2-1, with TRBD1 identical over 8 bases. V was pared by 3 bases and J by 9 bases, with 12 bases of the junction left unmatched. The CDR3 runs 16 residues. Per germline, CDR1 KGHDR and CDR2 SFDVKD. The CDR3 is CATSDAPGQGASEQFF. The DNA of the CDR3 is TGTGCCACCAGTGATGCTCCTGGTCAGGGGGCTTCTGAGCAGTTCTTC.

The V and J genes are TRBV6-5 and TRBJ1-2; possibly TRBD1 for D (5 bases). V was shortened by 2 bases and J by 5 bases, with 9 bases between the two germline ends. From germline, CDR1 is MNHEY and CDR2 SVGAGI. The CDR3 extends over 13 amino acids. In DNA form, the CDR3 reads TGTGCCAGCAGTTACACCCCAGGGTATGGCTACACCTTC. It encodes CASSYTPGYGYTF.

This rearrangement joins TRBV4-2 to TRBJ2-1, with D perhaps TRBD1 or TRBD2 (6 bases each). CDR3 length equals 13 residues. V dropped 1 base and J dropped 9 bases, with 10 bases sitting between them. The germline CDR1 and CDR2 sequences are LGHNA and YNFKEQ. The CDR3 coding sequence is TGTGCCAGCAGCCAAGGAGGGGGGCGTGAGCAGTTCTTC. Translating it yields CASSQGGGREQFF.

This clone was counted a single time. The chain carries TRBV7-2 and TRBJ2-3; the match to TRBD2 covers 9 bases. The CDR3 extends over 16 amino acids. Germline lookup yields CDR1 SGHTA and CDR2 FQGNSA. Losses at the gene ends were 5 bases for V and 0 bases for J; bases not matched to a gene: 6. The CDR3 spells CASSLHLAGSTDTQYF. CDR3 nucleotides: TGTGCCAGCAGCCTCCACCTAGCGGGAAGCACAGATACGCAGTATTTT.